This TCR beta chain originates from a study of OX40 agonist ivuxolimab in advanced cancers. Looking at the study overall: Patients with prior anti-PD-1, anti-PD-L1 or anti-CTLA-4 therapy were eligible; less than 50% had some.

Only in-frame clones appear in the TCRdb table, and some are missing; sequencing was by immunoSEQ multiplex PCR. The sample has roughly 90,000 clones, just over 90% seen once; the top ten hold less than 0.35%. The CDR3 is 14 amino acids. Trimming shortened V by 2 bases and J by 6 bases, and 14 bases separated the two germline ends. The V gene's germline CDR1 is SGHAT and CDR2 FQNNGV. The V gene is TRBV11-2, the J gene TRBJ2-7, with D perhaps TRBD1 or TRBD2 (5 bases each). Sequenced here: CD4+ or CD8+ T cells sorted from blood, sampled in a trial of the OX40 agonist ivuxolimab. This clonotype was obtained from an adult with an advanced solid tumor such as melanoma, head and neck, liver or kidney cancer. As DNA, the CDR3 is TGTGCCAGCAGCTTATCGGTTTTGGGGGTCGAGCAGTACTTC. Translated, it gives CASSLSVLGVEQYF.